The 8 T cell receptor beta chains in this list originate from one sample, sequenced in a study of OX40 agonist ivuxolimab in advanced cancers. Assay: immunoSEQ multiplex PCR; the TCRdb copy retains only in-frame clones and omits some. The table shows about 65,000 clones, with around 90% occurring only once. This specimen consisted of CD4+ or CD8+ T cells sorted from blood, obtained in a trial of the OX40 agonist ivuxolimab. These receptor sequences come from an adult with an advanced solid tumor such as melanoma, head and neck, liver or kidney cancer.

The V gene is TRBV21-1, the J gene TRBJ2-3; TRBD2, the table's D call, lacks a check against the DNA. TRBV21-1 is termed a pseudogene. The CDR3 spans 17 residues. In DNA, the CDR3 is TGTGCCAGCAGCCCCCGATTAGTGCGTGAGGGTGGGGATACGCAGTATTTT. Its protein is CASSPRLVREGGDTQYF.

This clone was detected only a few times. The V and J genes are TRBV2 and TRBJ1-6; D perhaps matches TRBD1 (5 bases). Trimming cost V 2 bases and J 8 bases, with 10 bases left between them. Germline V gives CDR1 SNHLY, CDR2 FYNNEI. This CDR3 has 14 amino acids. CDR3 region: CASSEQGRDSPLHF. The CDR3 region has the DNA TGTGCCAGCAGTGAACAGGGACGGGATTCACCCCTCCACTTT.

The CDR3: CASSLAAGFRYNEQFF. Written as DNA, the CDR3 is TGTGCCAGCAGCTTGGCGGCAGGGTTTCGCTACAATGAGCAGTTCTTC. J is TRBJ2-1 and V is TRBV5-6; the D gene is possibly TRBD1 (5 bases). The germline CDR1 and CDR2 sequences are SGHDT and YYEEEE. Between the trimmed V and J ends, which lost 0 bases and 3 bases, there was a span of 13 bases. The CDR3 contains 16 residues.

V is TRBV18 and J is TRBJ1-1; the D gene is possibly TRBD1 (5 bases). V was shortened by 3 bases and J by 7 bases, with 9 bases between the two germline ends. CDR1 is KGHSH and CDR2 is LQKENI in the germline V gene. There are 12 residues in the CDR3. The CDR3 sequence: CASSPRQGEAFF. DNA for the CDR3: TGTGCCAGCTCACCCCGGCAGGGTGAAGCTTTCTTT. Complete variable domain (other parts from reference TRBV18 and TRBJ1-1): NAGVMQNPRHLVRRRGQEARLRCSPMKGHSHVYWYRQLPEEGLKFMVYLQKENIIDESGMPKERFSAEFPKEGPSILRIQQVVRGDSAAYFCASSPRQGEAFFGQGTRLTVV.

CDR3: CASSRGTGNASPLHF. The CDR3 DNA reads as TGTGCCAGCAGCCGCGGGACAGGGAACGCTTCACCCCTCCACTTT. The gene calls are TRBV9 and TRBJ1-6; 9 nucleotides match TRBD1. The V and J ends lost 4 bases and 9 bases, in that order; junction bases with no gene match: 8. The V gene's germline CDR1 is SGDLS and CDR2 YYNGEE. The CDR3 has 15 residues.

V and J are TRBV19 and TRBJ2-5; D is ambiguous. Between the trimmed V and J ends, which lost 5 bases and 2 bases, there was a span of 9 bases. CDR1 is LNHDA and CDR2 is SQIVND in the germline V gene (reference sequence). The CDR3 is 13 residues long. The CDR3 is CASSVIGQETQYF. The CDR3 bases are TGTGCCAGTAGTGTTATTGGTCAAGAGACCCAGTACTTC.

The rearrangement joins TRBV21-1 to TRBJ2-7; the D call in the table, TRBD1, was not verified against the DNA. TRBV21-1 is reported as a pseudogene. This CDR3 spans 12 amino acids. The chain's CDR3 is CASSNLGHRLYF. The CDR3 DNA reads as TGTGCCAGCAGCAATCTTGGACACCGTCTTTACTTC.

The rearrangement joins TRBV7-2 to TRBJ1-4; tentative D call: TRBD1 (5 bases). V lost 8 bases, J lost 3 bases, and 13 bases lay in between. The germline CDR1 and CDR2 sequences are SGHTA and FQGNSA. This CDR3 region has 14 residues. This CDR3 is CASGPGGSNEKLFF. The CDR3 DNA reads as TGTGCCAGCGGACCTGGGGGGTCTAATGAAAAACTGTTTTTT.